This entry lists 17 T cell receptor beta chains sequenced from one sample in a study of T-cell memory formation after mild COVID-19. TCRdb reprocessed the 5' RACE reads via MiXCR and lists one record per CDR3 protein. This sample has 100,000 or so distinct CDR3 sequences, with over 8.5% found just once. Sequencing used PBMCs or a T cell subset sorted from them (not recorded which). These receptors all stem from a man aged 18 to 29 who had mild COVID-19 (a few samples of this study predate the infection). Cell type and time point are not known.

V is TRBV19 and J is TRBJ2-1; 10 nucleotides agree with TRBD2. From germline, CDR1 is LNHDA and CDR2 SQIVND (reference sequence). There are 16 residues in the CDR3. V lost 7 bases and J lost 6; bases outside the gene matches: 12. The CDR3 sequence is CASTTGSGGGPNEQFF. The CDR3 coding sequence is TGTGCCAGTACCACAGGGAGCGGGGGGGGCCCCAATGAGCAGTTCTTC.

The V and J genes are TRBV14 and TRBJ2-1, with D possibly TRBD1 on 6 matching bases. The CDR3 is made up of 16 amino acids. The V gene lost 4 bases and the J gene lost 4 bases, with 17 bases spanning the gap. CDR1 is SGHDN and CDR2 is FVKESK in the germline V gene. This chain's CDR3 is CASSLQPQGLYNEQFF. In DNA, the CDR3 is TGTGCCAGCAGCCTACAACCACAGGGCTTATACAATGAGCAGTTCTTC.

V is TRBV13 and J is TRBJ2-7; D might be TRBD2 (5 bases). The V end lost 8 bases, the J end lost 3 bases, and 11 bases lay between the germline ends. Germline CDR1 reads PRHDT; CDR2 reads FYEKMQ (reference sequence). There are 12 residues in the CDR3. CDR3 in DNA: TGTGCCAGCGCGCTGGGGAGCTACGAGCAGTACTTC. Amino acid sequence: CASALGSYEQYF.

The sample holds a few counts of this clonotype. The gene calls are TRBV6-2 or TRBV6-3 and TRBJ1-2; D gene uncertain. Germline CDR1 reads MNHEY; CDR2 reads SVGEGT. CDR3 length: 11 residues. Trimming stripped 7 bases from V and 2 bases from J, with 5 bases between. This CDR3 reads CASMVNYGYTF. Here the CDR3 DNA reads TGTGCCAGCATGGTGAACTATGGCTACACCTTC.

This clonotype has a count of ten or more. This chain joins TRBV6-2 or TRBV6-3 and TRBJ2-3; 8 nucleotides match TRBD2. The junction had 4 bases not matched to a gene; V was cut back by 4 bases and J by 10 bases. This CDR3 has 12 amino acids. Germline V gene data show CDR1 as MNHEY and CDR2 as SVGEGT. CDR3 residues: CASSSSGGPQYF. CDR3 in DNA: TGTGCCAGCAGTTCCAGCGGGGGCCCGCAGTATTTT.

J is TRBJ2-1 and V is TRBV12-3 or TRBV12-4; 13 positions agree with TRBD2. The CDR3 consists of 16 residues. V shed 6 bases and J 7 bases; nucleotides not matched to a gene: 9. The CDR3 spells CASSTWTSGGQNEQFF. For the CDR3, the DNA is TGTGCCAGCAGCACCTGGACTAGCGGGGGTCAGAATGAGCAGTTCTTC.

This clonotype was found a few times. This chain uses TRBV4-1 with TRBJ2-2; D perhaps matches TRBD1 (5 bases). The CDR3 runs to 14 residues. CDR1 and CDR2 from the germline V gene are MGHRA and YSYEKL. Trimming pared 1 base from V and 6 bases from J, leaving 9 bases between. DNA for the CDR3: TGCGCCAGCAGCCAAGGGGGCTGGGCCGGGGAGCTGTTTTTT. Translated: CASSQGGWAGELFF.

The chain combines TRBV7-2 with TRBJ1-5, with 10 nucleotides matching TRBD1. Germline V gene sequence: CDR1 SGHTA, CDR2 FQGNSA. Trimming at V came to 5 bases and at J to 7 bases, leaving 14 bases not matched to a gene. The CDR3 consists of 17 residues. The CDR3 DNA sequence: TGTGCCAGCAGCCCGTCCCGGGACAGGGGTATTGGACAGCCCCAGCATTTT. This translates into CASSPSRDRGIGQPQHF.

This clonotype turned up a few times. The chain recombines TRBV7-9 with TRBJ2-3; D is possibly TRBD2 (6 bases). The CDR3 contains 18 residues. Germline-derived CDR1 and CDR2 are SEHNR and FQNEAQ (reference sequence). V lost 4 bases to trimming and J lost 1 base, with 21 bases between them. CDR3 DNA: TGTGCCAGCAGCTCGGAAGGGAGGACGGTAGAGGGCACAGATACGCAGTATTTT. Its translation: CASSSEGRTVEGTDTQYF.

The chain employs TRBV6-2 or TRBV6-3 and TRBJ2-1; no reliable D call. CDR3 length: 14 residues. Germline loops: CDR1 MNHEY, CDR2 SVGEGT. V lost 7 bases and J 3 bases, leaving 13 bases between the germline ends. CDR3 in amino acids: CASTYVSSYNEQFF. CDR3 DNA: TGTGCCAGCACCTATGTGAGCAGCTACAATGAGCAGTTCTTC.

This clonotype was seen a few times. This chain uses TRBV7-8 with TRBJ2-1, with 7 bases fitting TRBD1. Germline assignment: CDR1 SGHVS and CDR2 FQNEAQ. V lost 4 bases, J lost 5 bases, and 8 bases stayed unmatched. CDR3 length: 15 amino acids. In DNA, the CDR3 is TGTGCCAGCAGCTCTCCTGGGACAGCCAACAATGAGCAGTTCTTC. As protein: CASSSPGTANNEQFF.

In its sample, this clonotype was seen many times. V usage is TRBV7-9 and J usage is TRBJ2-4, with no clear D. Germline CDR1 is SEHNR and CDR2 is FQNEAQ (reference sequence). The CDR3 totals 17 residues. Trimming stripped 4 bases from V and 2 bases from J, with 18 bases between. CDR3 amino acids: CASSSGLDGVTKNIQYF. CDR3 bases: TGTGCCAGCAGCTCTGGGCTAGACGGTGTAACCAAAAACATTCAGTACTTC.

This clonotype came up a few times. The rearrangement links TRBV4-2 to TRBJ2-2, with 8 nucleotides matching TRBD2. This CDR3 is built from 16 residues. The trim removed 4 bases at V and 1 base at J, leaving 5 bases unmatched. Germline CDR1 reads LGHNA; CDR2 reads YNFKEQ. The CDR3: CASSPGGQGNTGELFF. Here the CDR3 DNA reads TGTGCCAGCAGCCCGGGGGGGCAGGGGAACACCGGGGAGCTGTTTTTT.

The genes are TRBV4-1 and TRBJ1-6, with 8 bases matching TRBD1. With 4 bases clipped from V and 9 bases from J, the junction kept 5 bases outside the gene matches. CDR3 length equals 14 residues. Germline V gene sequence: CDR1 MGHRA, CDR2 YSYEKL. The CDR3 coding sequence is TGCGCCAGCAGCCCTGGGACAGGTTCTTCACCCCTCCACTTT. This sequence encodes CASSPGTGSSPLHF.

The chain employs TRBV19 and TRBJ2-5; TRBD1 might be the D (5 bases). The germline V gene has CDR1 LNHDA and CDR2 SQIVND (reference sequence). The length of the CDR3 is 16 residues. Trimming took off 5 bases at V and 1 base at J, with 17 bases between the two ends. The CDR3 DNA reads as TGTGCCAGTAGTTCCCGCCCCAGGGTAATCCAAGAGACCCAGTACTTC. It translates to CASSSRPRVIQETQYF.

V and J are TRBV4-1 and TRBJ2-1; D call uncertain. This CDR3 comprises 14 residues. V lost 1 base and J 10 bases, leaving 14 bases between the germline ends. Germline V gene sequence: CDR1 MGHRA, CDR2 YSYEKL. The CDR3 region is CASSQASDMTEQFF. The CDR3 nucleotides read TGCGCCAGCAGCCAAGCTTCAGATATGACCGAGCAGTTCTTC.

This clonotype was seen a handful of times. The chain recombines TRBV7-2 with TRBJ1-2, with D unclear. The V end was cut by 1 base, the J end by 13 bases, with 4 bases between. Germline CDR1 reads SGHTA; CDR2 reads FQGNSA. The CDR3 consists of 9 residues. The CDR3, as DNA: TGTGCCAGCAGCTTAGTCTTCACCTTC. This translates into CASSLVFTF.